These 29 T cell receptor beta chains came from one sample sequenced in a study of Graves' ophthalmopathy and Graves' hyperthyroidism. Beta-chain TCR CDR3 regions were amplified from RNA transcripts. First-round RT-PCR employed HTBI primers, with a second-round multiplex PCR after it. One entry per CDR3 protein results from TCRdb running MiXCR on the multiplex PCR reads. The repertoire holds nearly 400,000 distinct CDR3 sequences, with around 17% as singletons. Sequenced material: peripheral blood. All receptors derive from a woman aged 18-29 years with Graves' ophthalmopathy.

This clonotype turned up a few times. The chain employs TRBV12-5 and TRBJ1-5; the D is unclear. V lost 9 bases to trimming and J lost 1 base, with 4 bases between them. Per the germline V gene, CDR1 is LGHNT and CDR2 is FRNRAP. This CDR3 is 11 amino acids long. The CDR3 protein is CARGSNQPQHF. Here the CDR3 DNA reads TGTGCTAGAGGGAGCAATCAGCCCCAGCATTTT.

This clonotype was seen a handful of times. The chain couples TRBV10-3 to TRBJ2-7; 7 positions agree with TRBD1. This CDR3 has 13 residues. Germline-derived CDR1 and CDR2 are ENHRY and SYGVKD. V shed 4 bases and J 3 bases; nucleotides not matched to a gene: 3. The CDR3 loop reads CAISAGGSYEQYF. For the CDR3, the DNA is TGTGCCATCAGTGCAGGGGGTAGCTACGAGCAGTACTTC.

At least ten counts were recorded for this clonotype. Here the CDR3 reads CAWSGPAYGYTF. In DNA, the CDR3 is TGTGCCTGGAGTGGACCGGCCTATGGCTACACCTTC. The genes are TRBV30 and TRBJ1-2; D unresolved. Germline V gene data show CDR1 as GTSNPN and CDR2 as SVGIG (reference sequence). This CDR3 has 12 residues. V was pared by 1 base and J by 4 bases, with 7 bases between.

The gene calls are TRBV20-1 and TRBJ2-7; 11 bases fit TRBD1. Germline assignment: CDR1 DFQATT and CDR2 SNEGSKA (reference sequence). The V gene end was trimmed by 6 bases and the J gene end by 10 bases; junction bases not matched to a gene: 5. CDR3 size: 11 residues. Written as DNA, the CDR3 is TGCAGTGCCGGGACAGGGGGTAGTCAGTACTTC. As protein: CSAGTGGSQYF.

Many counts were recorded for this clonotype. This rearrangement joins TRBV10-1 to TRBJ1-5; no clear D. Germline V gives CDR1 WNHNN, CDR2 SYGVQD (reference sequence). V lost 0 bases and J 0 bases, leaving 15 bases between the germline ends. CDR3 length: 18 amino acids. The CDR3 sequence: CASSESVSGTYSNQPQHF. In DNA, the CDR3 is TGCGCCAGCAGTGAGTCGGTCAGCGGAACCTATAGCAATCAGCCCCAGCATTTT.

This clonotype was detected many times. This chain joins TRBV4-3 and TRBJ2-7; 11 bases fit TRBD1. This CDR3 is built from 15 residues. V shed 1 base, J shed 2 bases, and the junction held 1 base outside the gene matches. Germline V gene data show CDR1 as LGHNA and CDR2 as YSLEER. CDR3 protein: CASSQGTGGPYEQYF. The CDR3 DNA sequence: TGCGCCAGCAGCCAAGGGACAGGGGGCCCCTACGAGCAGTACTTC.

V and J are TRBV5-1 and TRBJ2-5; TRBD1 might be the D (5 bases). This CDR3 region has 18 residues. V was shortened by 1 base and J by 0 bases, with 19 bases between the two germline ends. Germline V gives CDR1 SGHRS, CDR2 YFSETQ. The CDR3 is CASSLPPPTVRNQETQYF. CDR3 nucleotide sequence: TGCGCCAGCAGCTTGCCTCCCCCGACAGTTAGAAACCAAGAGACCCAGTACTTC. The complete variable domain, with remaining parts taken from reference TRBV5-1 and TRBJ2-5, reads KAGVTQTPRYLIKTRGQQVTLSCSPISGHRSVSWYQQTPGQGLQFLFEYFSETQRNKGNFPGRFSGRQFSNSRSEMNVSTLELGDSALYLCASSLPPPTVRNQETQYFGPGTRLLVL.

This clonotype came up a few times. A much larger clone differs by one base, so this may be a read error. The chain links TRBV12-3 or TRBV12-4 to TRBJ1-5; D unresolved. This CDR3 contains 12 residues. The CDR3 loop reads CASSLAPWPHHF. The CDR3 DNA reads TGTGCCAGCAGTTTAGCCCCTTGGCCCCATCATTTT.

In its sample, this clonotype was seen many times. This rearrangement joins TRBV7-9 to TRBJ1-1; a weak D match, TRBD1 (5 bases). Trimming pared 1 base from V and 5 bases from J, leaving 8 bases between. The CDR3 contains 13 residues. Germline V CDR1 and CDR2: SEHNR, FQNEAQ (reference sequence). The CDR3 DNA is TGTGCCAGCAGCTTAGTAGGGGAAACTGAAGCTTTCTTT. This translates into CASSLVGETEAFF.

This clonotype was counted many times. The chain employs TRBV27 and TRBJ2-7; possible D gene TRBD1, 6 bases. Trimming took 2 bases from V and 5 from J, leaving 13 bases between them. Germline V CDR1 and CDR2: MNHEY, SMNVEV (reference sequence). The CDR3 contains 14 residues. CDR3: CASSLLGAQDEQYF. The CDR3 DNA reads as TGTGCCAGCAGTTTACTGGGGGCACAGGACGAGCAGTACTTC.

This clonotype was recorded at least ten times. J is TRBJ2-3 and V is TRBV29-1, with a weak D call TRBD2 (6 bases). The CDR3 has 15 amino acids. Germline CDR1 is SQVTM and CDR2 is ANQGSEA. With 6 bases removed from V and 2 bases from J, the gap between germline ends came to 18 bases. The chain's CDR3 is CSVEDPGGFTDTQYF. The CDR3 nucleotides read TGCAGCGTCGAGGATCCCGGGGGTTTCACAGATACGCAGTATTTT.

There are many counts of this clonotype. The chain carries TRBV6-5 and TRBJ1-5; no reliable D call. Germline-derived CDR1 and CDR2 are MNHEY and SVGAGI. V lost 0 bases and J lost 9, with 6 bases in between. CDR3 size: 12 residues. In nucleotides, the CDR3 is TGTGCCAGCAGTTACTCTGATGGGCCCCAGCATTTT. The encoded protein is CASSYSDGPQHF.

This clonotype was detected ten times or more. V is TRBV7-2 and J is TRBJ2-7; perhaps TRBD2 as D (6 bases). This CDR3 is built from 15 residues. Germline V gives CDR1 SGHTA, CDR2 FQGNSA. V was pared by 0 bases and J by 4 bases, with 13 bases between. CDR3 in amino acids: CASSLARTEGYEQYF. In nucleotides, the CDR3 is TGTGCCAGCAGCTTAGCCCGGACGGAGGGATACGAGCAGTACTTC.

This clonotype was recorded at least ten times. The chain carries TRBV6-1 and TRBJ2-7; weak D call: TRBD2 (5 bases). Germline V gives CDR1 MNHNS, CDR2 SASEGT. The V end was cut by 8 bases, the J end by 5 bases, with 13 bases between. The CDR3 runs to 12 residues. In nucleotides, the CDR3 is TGTGCCAGCCGGAGGTCCTGGGACGAGCAGTACTTC. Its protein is CASRRSWDEQYF.

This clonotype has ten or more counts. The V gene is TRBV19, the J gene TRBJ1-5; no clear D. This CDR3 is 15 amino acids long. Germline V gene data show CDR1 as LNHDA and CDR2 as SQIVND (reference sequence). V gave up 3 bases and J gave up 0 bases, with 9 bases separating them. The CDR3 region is CASSIAGYSNQPQHF. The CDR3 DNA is TGTGCCAGTAGTATTGCCGGATATAGCAATCAGCCCCAGCATTTT. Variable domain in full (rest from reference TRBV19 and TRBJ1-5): DGGITQSPKYLFRKEGQNVTLSCEQNLNHDAMYWYRQDPGQGLRLIYYSQIVNDFQKGDIAEGYSVSREKKESFPLTVTSAQKNPTAFYLCASSIAGYSNQPQHFGDGTRLSIL.

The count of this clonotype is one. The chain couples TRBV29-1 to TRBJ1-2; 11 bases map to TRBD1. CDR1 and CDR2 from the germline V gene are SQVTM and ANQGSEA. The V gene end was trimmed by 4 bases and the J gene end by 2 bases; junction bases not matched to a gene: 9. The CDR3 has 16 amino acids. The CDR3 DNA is TGCAGCGTTGGCAGGGGACAGGGGGAATCAAACTATGGCTACACCTTC. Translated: CSVGRGQGESNYGYTF.

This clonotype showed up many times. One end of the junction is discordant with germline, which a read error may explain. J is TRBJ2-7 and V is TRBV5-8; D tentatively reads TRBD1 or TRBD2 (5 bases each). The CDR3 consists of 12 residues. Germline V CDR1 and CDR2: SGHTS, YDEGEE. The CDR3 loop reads CASSDFQGEPYF. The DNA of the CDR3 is TGTGCCAGCAGCGACTTTCAGGGAGAGCCGTACTTC.

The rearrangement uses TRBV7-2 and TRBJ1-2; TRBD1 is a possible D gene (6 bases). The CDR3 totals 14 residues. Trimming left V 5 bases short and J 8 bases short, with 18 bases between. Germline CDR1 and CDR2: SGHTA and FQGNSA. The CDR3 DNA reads TGTGCCAGCAGCCCGGGGACAAAGATCGGGGGCTACACCTTC. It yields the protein CASSPGTKIGGYTF.

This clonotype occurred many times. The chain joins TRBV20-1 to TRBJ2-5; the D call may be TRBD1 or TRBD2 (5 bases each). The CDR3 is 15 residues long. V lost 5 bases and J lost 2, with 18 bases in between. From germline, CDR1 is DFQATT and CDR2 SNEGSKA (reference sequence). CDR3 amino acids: CSAPSPRWGQETQYF. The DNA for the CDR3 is TGCAGTGCTCCTAGCCCCCGGTGGGGGCAAGAGACCCAGTACTTC.

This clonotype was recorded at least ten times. The CDR3 region is CASSALPGQSYEQYF. In DNA form, the CDR3 reads TGTGCCAGCAGCGCCCTGCCGGGACAAAGCTACGAGCAGTACTTC. The chain couples TRBV7-2 to TRBJ2-7; TRBD1 is a possible D gene (6 bases). The germline CDR1 and CDR2 sequences are SGHTA and FQGNSA. The CDR3 extends over 15 amino acids. V was shortened by 5 bases and J by 3 bases, with 17 bases between the two germline ends.

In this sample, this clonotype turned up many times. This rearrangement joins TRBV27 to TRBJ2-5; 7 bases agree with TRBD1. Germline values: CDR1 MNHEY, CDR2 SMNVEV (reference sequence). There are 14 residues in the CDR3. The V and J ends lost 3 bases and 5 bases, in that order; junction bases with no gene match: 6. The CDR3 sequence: CASSFTGDGETQYF. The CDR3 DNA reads TGTGCCAGCAGTTTCACAGGGGATGGGGAGACCCAGTACTTC.

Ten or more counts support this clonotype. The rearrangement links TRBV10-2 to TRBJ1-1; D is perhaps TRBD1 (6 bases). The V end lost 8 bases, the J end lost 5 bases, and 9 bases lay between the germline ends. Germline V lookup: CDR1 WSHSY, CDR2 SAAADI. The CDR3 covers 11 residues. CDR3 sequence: CASQGRTEAFF. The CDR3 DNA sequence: TGCGCCAGCCAGGGGAGGACTGAAGCTTTCTTT.

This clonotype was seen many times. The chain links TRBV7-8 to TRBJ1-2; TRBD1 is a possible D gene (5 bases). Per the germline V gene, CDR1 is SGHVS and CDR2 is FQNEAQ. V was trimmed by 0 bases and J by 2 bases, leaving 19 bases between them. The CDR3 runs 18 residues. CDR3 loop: CASSLAFSQGGDNYGYTF. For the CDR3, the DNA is TGTGCCAGCAGCTTAGCCTTTTCCCAGGGCGGTGACAACTATGGCTACACCTTC.

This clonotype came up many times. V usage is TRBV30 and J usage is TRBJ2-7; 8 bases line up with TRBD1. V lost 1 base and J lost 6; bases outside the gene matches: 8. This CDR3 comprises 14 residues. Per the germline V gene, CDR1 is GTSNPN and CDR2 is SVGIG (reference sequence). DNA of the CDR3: TGTGCCTGGAGTGATCAGGCAGGGGGCGCCGAGCAGTACTTC. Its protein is CAWSDQAGGAEQYF.

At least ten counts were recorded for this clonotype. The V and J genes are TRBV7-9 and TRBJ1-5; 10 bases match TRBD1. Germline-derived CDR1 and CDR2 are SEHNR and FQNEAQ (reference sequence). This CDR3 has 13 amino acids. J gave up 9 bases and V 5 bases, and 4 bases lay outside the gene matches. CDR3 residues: CASSLDRGRPQHF. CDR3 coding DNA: TGTGCCAGCAGCCTTGACAGGGGGCGGCCCCAGCATTTT.

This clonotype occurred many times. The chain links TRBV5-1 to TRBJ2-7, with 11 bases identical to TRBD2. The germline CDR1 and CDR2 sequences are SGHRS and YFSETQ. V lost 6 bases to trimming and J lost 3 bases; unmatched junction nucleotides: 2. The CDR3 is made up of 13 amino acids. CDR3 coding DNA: TGCGCCAGCAAGACTAGCGGGAACTACGAGCAGTACTTC. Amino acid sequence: CASKTSGNYEQYF.

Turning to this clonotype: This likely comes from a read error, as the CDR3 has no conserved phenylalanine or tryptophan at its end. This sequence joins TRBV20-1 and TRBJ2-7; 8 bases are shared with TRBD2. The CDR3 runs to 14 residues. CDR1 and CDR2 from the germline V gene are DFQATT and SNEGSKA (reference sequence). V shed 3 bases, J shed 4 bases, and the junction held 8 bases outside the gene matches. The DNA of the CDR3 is TGCAGTGCTAGCCGGGCGGGAGGTCTTTACGAGCAGTACCTC. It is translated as CSASRAGGLYEQYL.

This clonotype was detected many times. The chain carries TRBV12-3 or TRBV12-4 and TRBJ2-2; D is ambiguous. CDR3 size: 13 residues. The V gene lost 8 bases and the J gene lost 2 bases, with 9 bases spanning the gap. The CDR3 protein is CASGFTNTGELFF. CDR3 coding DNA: TGTGCCAGCGGATTTACAAACACCGGGGAGCTGTTTTTT.

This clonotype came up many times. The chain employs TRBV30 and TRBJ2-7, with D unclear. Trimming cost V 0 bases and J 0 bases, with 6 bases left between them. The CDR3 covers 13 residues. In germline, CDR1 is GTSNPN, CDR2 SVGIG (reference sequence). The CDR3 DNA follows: TGTGCCTGGAGTGTTTCCGACTCCTACGAGCAGTACTTC. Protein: CAWSVSDSYEQYF.